This T cell receptor beta chain derives from a study of CD8+ T cells in alopecia areata. Study results and limitations: Tofacitinib did not eliminate many expanded lesional clones from scalp or blood.

CDR1 and CDR2 from the germline V gene are MNHNS and SASEGT. V shed 5 bases and J 0 bases; nucleotides not matched to a gene: 6. This CDR3 contains 15 residues. Treatment here: oral pan-JAK inhibitor, 5-10 mg twice daily. Reverse transcribed after extraction, RNA yielded cDNA as the sequencing template. Clones were sequenced by immunoSEQ multiplex PCR, and TCRdb holds only the in-frame ones, with some missing. This table has hundreds of thousands of clones, approximately 65% appearing once. Remarks on this clone: Its antigen is unknown.

This receptor was obtained from a human donor with alopecia areata. Sequencing was performed on CD4+ T cells sorted from blood, taken between weeks 43 and 45, from a patient treated with tofacitinib. V and J are TRBV6-1 and TRBJ1-1; 7 nucleotides line up with TRBD1. The CDR3 sequence: CASSLQGIMNTEAFF. The CDR3 DNA follows: TGTGCCAGCAGTCTACAGGGGATCATGAACACTGAAGCTTTCTTT.